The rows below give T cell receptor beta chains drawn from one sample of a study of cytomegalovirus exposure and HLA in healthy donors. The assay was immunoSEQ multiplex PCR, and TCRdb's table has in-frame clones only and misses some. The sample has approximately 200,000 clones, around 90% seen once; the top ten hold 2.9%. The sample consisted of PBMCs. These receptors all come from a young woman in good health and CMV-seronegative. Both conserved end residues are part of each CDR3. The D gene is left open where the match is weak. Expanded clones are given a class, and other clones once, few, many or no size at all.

DNA: TGTGCCAGCAGTAGAGACAGGGGGGGCACTGAAGCTTTCTTT
CDR3: CASSRDRGGTEAFF
D: TRBD1
J: TRBJ1-1
V: TRBV6-4
size: .

DNA: TGTGCCAGCAGCCCCCGGGGTATGAGGGACATTCAGTACTTC
CDR3: CASSPRGMRDIQYF
D: .
J: TRBJ2-4
V: TRBV7-3
size: .

DNA: TGTGCCAGCTCACCAAAAATTACGGACAGCGAAGCTTTCTTT
CDR3: CASSPKITDSEAFF
D: .
J: TRBJ1-1
V: TRBV18
size: .

DNA: TGTGCCAGCAACCTCCGGGACAGGGGGCATGAGCAGTACTTC
CDR3: CASNLRDRGHEQYF
D: TRBD1
J: TRBJ2-7
V: TRBV6-6
size: .

DNA: TGCGCCAGCAGTCACAATCCGCGGAGGAATGCTTTCTTT
CDR3: CASSHNPRRNAFF
D: .
J: TRBJ1-1
V: TRBV23-1
size: once

DNA: TGTGCTAGTGGTTCTAAGACTCCTGCTACCAACGAGCAGTACTTC
CDR3: CASGSKTPATNEQYF
D: .
J: TRBJ2-7
V: TRBV12-5
size: .

DNA: TGTGCCAGCAGCGTAGCTCCCAGCGGACGCACAGATACGCAGTATTTT
CDR3: CASSVAPSGRTDTQYF
D: .
J: TRBJ2-3
V: TRBV9
size: .

DNA: TGCGCCAGCAGCTTGGGCCCGGGACTAGCGGACCCCAGGGCCCAGTACTTC
CDR3: CASSLGPGLADPRAQYF
D: TRBD2
J: TRBJ2-5
V: TRBV5-1
size: .

DNA: TGTGCCAGCTCACCTCGCGAAGATACGCAGTATTTT
CDR3: CASSPREDTQYF
D: .
J: TRBJ2-3
V: TRBV18
size: .

DNA: TGTGCCAGCAGCCCTACAGGGCCAGATCAGCCCCAGCATTTT
CDR3: CASSPTGPDQPQHF
D: .
J: TRBJ1-5
V: TRBV7-9
size: .

DNA: TGTGCCACCGCGGAGACGCCTTACACTGAAGCTTTCTTT
CDR3: CATAETPYTEAFF
D: .
J: TRBJ1-1
V: TRBV15
size: .

DNA: TGCGCCAGCAGCCAAGATCTAGAGACAGGGTGGAATGAAAAACTGTTTTTT
CDR3: CASSQDLETGWNEKLFF
D: TRBD1
J: TRBJ1-4
V: TRBV4-1
size: .

DNA: TGCGCCAGCAGCCCTAACCGGGACTTTTCCTACGAGCAGTACTTC
CDR3: CASSPNRDFSYEQYF
D: .
J: TRBJ2-7
V: TRBV4-1
size: .

DNA: TGTGCCAGCAGCTTAAGGGGGACTATGGGAGAGACCCAGTACTTC
CDR3: CASSLRGTMGETQYF
D: .
J: TRBJ2-5
V: TRBV5-6
size: .

DNA: TGTGCCAGCAGCGTAGCGGAGGACTACGAGCAGTACTTC
CDR3: CASSVAEDYEQYF
D: .
J: TRBJ2-7
V: TRBV9
size: .

DNA: TGTGCCTGGAGTACGGGGCGGGGGGCAAGCACAGATACGCAGTATTTT
CDR3: CAWSTGRGASTDTQYF
D: TRBD2
J: TRBJ2-3
V: TRBV30
size: .

DNA: TGTGCCTGGAGTGGGGGGGATTCGATTCGGTACAATGAGCAGTTCTTC
CDR3: CAWSGGDSIRYNEQFF
D: .
J: TRBJ2-1
V: TRBV30
size: .

DNA: TGTGCCTGGAGTAAAATAGGGGCAACTGGAAACACCATATATTTT
CDR3: CAWSKIGATGNTIYF
D: .
J: TRBJ1-3
V: TRBV30
size: once

DNA: TGTGCCAGCAGTTTGGGCTTGTACGAGCAGTACTTC
CDR3: CASSLGLYEQYF
D: .
J: TRBJ2-7
V: TRBV28
size: .

DNA: TGTGCCAGCAGCCCCCAGAACCCCTACGAGCAGTACTTC
CDR3: CASSPQNPYEQYF
D: .
J: TRBJ2-7
V: TRBV5-5
size: .